These T cell receptor beta chains were read from a single sample in a study of T cells after yellow fever vaccination. MiXCR, applied by TCRdb to the 5' RACE reads, yields one record per CDR3 protein. There are 620,000 or so distinct CDR3 sequences in the sample; over 9% occur only once, and more than 13% lies in the top ten. Sequenced material: PBMCs, taken on the day of the yellow fever booster vaccination. These receptors all stem from a man aged 25-40 years who received the YFV17D yellow fever vaccine. Both conserved end residues are part of each CDR3. A D gene is named only where the DNA matches it firmly.

D gene,J gene,V gene,CDR3 protein
.,TRBJ1-1,TRBV6-6,CASLRGRNTEAFF
TRBD2,TRBJ2-1,TRBV9,CASSVGGLAGNEQFF
TRBD2,TRBJ2-5,TRBV10-2,CASSELGTSGSETQYF
TRBD2,TRBJ2-7,TRBV7-2,CASRGLAGGVYEQYF
.,TRBJ2-7,TRBV12-3/TRBV12-4,CASSSWGVTYEQYF
.,TRBJ2-1,TRBV7-9,CASISPGYNEQFF
.,TRBJ2-1,TRBV28,CASSPVVGLGYNEQFF
.,TRBJ1-4,TRBV5-1,CASSRGTADEKLFF
TRBD2,TRBJ2-1,TRBV30,CAWSVAGAIYNEQFF
TRBD2,TRBJ2-1,TRBV6-1,CASSEMGLAGVAVYNEQFF
.,TRBJ2-7,TRBV6-2/TRBV6-3,CASSYASYEQYF